The following is a TCR beta chain sequence with its context. Likely a read error: the CDR3 ends without its conserved phenylalanine or tryptophan. The data derive from a study of CD8+CD57+ T cells in acquired aplastic anemia. Turning to the study itself: Sorting CD4+ and CD8+ cells gave DNA averaging roughly 3.5 ug.

From germline, CDR1 is LNHDA and CDR2 SQIVND (reference sequence). The CDR3 has 13 amino acids. The template used for profiling TCR beta VDJ and CDR3 was genomic DNA. TCRdb reanalysed the reads using MiXCR and keeps one entry per CDR3 protein. There are around 430,000 distinct CDR3 sequences in the sample; around a third occur only once, and 0.75% to 0.95% lies in the top ten. Patients chosen for sequencing had CD8+CD57+ cells that had expanded, as shown by flow cytometry. Each patient carried a diagnosis of severe acquired aplastic anemia. Patients had undergone no therapy by the time their blood was sampled.

This receptor was taken from a human donor with aplastic anemia. The rearrangement joins TRBV19 to TRBJ1-6; a weak D match, TRBD1 (5 bases). Sequencing was done on a sample of sorted CD4+, CD8+, or CD8+CD57+ T cells (not recorded which) from PBMCs. Written as DNA, the CDR3 is TGTGCCAGCAGTATCCCGGGGGATTCACCCCTCCACTCT. Translated: CASSIPGDSPLHS.